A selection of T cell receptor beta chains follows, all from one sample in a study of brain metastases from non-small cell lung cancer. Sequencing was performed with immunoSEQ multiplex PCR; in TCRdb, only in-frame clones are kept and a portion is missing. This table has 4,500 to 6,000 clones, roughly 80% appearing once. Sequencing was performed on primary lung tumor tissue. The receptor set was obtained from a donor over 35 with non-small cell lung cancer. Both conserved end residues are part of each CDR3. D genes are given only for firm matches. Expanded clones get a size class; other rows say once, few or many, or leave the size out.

cdr3_aa: CASSLTVNTEAFF; cdr3_nt: TGTGCCAGCAGCCTTACAGTTAACACTGAAGCTTTCTTT; clone_size: NA; d_call: NA; v_call: TRBV7-3; j_call: TRBJ1-1
cdr3_aa: CASSPDTGANVLTF; cdr3_nt: TGTGCCAGCAGCCCGGACACTGGGGCTAACGTCCTGACTTTC; clone_size: NA; d_call: NA; v_call: TRBV6-2/TRBV6-3; j_call: TRBJ2-6
cdr3_aa: CAWSSAGDGANVLTF; cdr3_nt: TGTGCCTGGAGTTCCGCCGGGGACGGGGCCAACGTCCTGACTTTC; clone_size: NA; d_call: NA; v_call: TRBV30; j_call: TRBJ2-6
cdr3_aa: CASSPFEVRGTEAFF; cdr3_nt: TGTGCCAGCTCACCGTTTGAGGTTAGGGGCACTGAAGCTTTCTTT; clone_size: once; d_call: NA; v_call: TRBV18; j_call: TRBJ1-1
cdr3_aa: CASSDHRGGNQPQHF; cdr3_nt: TGTGCCAGCAGTGATCACAGGGGAGGCAATCAGCCCCAGCATTTT; clone_size: NA; d_call: TRBD1; v_call: TRBV6-4; j_call: TRBJ1-5
cdr3_aa: CASSSRGGGNIQYF; cdr3_nt: TGTGCCAGTAGCTCCAGGGGAGGAGGAAACATTCAGTACTTC; clone_size: few; d_call: NA; v_call: TRBV19; j_call: TRBJ2-4
cdr3_aa: CASSSPDRGGTEAFF; cdr3_nt: TGTGCCAGCAGTTCCCCCGACAGGGGGGGCACTGAAGCTTTCTTT; clone_size: few; d_call: TRBD1; v_call: TRBV6-2/TRBV6-3; j_call: TRBJ1-1
cdr3_aa: CVSSPWAGKDQETQYF; cdr3_nt: TGTGTCAGCTCACCGTGGGCCGGGAAGGACCAAGAGACCCAGTACTTC; clone_size: NA; d_call: NA; v_call: TRBV18; j_call: TRBJ2-5
cdr3_aa: CASSVDGRTSLLFF; cdr3_nt: TGTGCCAGCAGCGTAGACGGGCGAACATCTCTCTTGTTTTTT; clone_size: NA; d_call: NA; v_call: TRBV9; j_call: TRBJ1-4
cdr3_aa: CASSQDYRTDNEKLFF; cdr3_nt: TGCGCCAGCAGCCAAGATTATCGGACAGATAATGAAAAACTGTTTTTT; clone_size: once; d_call: NA; v_call: TRBV4-3; j_call: TRBJ1-4
cdr3_aa: CASSLEAATNEKLFF; cdr3_nt: TGTGCCAGCAGCCTCGAGGCCGCAACTAATGAAAAACTGTTTTTT; clone_size: NA; d_call: NA; v_call: TRBV7-9; j_call: TRBJ1-4
cdr3_aa: CASSVGAIRTDTQYF; cdr3_nt: TGTGCCAGCAGCGTGGGAGCTATTCGCACAGATACGCAGTATTTT; clone_size: NA; d_call: NA; v_call: TRBV7-2; j_call: TRBJ2-3
cdr3_aa: CASNRDRQETQYF; cdr3_nt: TGTGCCAGCAACCGGGACAGACAAGAGACCCAGTACTTC; clone_size: few; d_call: TRBD1; v_call: TRBV2; j_call: TRBJ2-5
cdr3_aa: CASHPRGGQTEAFF; cdr3_nt: TGCGCCAGCCACCCCCGGGGGGGGCAGACTGAAGCTTTCTTT; clone_size: NA; d_call: NA; v_call: TRBV5-1; j_call: TRBJ1-1
cdr3_aa: CASKTSGGPADEQFF; cdr3_nt: TGTGCCAGCAAGACTAGCGGGGGCCCGGCTGATGAGCAGTTCTTC; clone_size: NA; d_call: TRBD2; v_call: TRBV2; j_call: TRBJ2-1
cdr3_aa: CASSQAARTTGELFF; cdr3_nt: TGCGCCAGCAGCCAAGCTGCTAGAACTACCGGGGAGCTGTTTTTT; clone_size: once; d_call: NA; v_call: TRBV4-1; j_call: TRBJ2-2
cdr3_aa: CASSEWGGGTDTQYF; cdr3_nt: TGTGCCAGCAGTGAATGGGGCGGGGGCACAGATACGCAGTATTTT; clone_size: NA; d_call: NA; v_call: TRBV25-1; j_call: TRBJ2-3
cdr3_aa: CASRYRERSYNEQFF; cdr3_nt: TGTGCCAGCAGGTACAGGGAGCGGAGCTACAATGAGCAGTTCTTC; clone_size: few; d_call: NA; v_call: TRBV6-4; j_call: TRBJ2-1
cdr3_aa: CASSEFLTSSYEQYF; cdr3_nt: TGTGCCAGCAGTGAATTCCTAACCTCATCCTACGAGCAGTACTTC; clone_size: few; d_call: NA; v_call: TRBV6-1; j_call: TRBJ2-7
cdr3_aa: CASSQGEAQTEAFF; cdr3_nt: TGTGCCAGCAGCCAAGGAGAAGCTCAAACTGAAGCTTTCTTT; clone_size: NA; d_call: NA; v_call: TRBV3-1/TRBV3-2; j_call: TRBJ1-1
cdr3_aa: CASSLVGGTEAFF; cdr3_nt: TGTGCCAGCAGTTTAGTGGGAGGGACTGAAGCTTTCTTT; clone_size: NA; d_call: NA; v_call: TRBV12-3/TRBV12-4; j_call: TRBJ1-1
cdr3_aa: CASSFAWGAGDTQYF; cdr3_nt: TGTGCCAGCAGCTTCGCGTGGGGGGCTGGAGATACGCAGTATTTT; clone_size: once; d_call: NA; v_call: TRBV5-5; j_call: TRBJ2-3
cdr3_aa: CAISRQGAPTGELFF; cdr3_nt: TGTGCCATCAGCCGACAGGGGGCGCCGACCGGAGAGCTGTTTTTT; clone_size: NA; d_call: TRBD1; v_call: TRBV10-3; j_call: TRBJ2-2
cdr3_aa: CASRDPREQFF; cdr3_nt: TGTGCCAGCAGAGACCCTAGGGAGCAGTTCTTC; clone_size: NA; d_call: NA; v_call: TRBV6-5; j_call: TRBJ2-1
cdr3_aa: CASSLNWDGDTEAFF; cdr3_nt: TGTGCCAGCAGCCTAAATTGGGACGGAGACACTGAAGCTTTCTTT; clone_size: few; d_call: NA; v_call: TRBV3-1/TRBV3-2; j_call: TRBJ1-1
cdr3_aa: CASSSGQVGQRETQYF; cdr3_nt: TGTGCTAGCAGCTCAGGACAGGTTGGGCAACGAGAGACCCAGTACTTC; clone_size: NA; d_call: TRBD1; v_call: TRBV7-7; j_call: TRBJ2-5
cdr3_aa: CASSITRNNSPLHF; cdr3_nt: TGTGCCAGTAGTATTACTAGGAATAATTCACCCCTCCACTTT; clone_size: NA; d_call: NA; v_call: TRBV19; j_call: TRBJ1-6
cdr3_aa: CASSERTGTGNTIYF; cdr3_nt: TGTGCCAGCAGTGAGAGGACCGGGACTGGAAACACCATATATTTT; clone_size: NA; d_call: NA; v_call: TRBV6-1; j_call: TRBJ1-3
cdr3_aa: CASSQYRGETEAFF; cdr3_nt: TGTGCCAGCAGCCAATACAGGGGGGAGACTGAAGCTTTCTTT; clone_size: NA; d_call: TRBD1; v_call: TRBV3-1/TRBV3-2; j_call: TRBJ1-1
cdr3_aa: CASSLSGDTGELFF; cdr3_nt: TGCGCCAGCAGCTTAAGCGGAGACACCGGGGAGCTGTTTTTT; clone_size: few; d_call: NA; v_call: TRBV5-1; j_call: TRBJ2-2
cdr3_aa: CASGLVQGWATEAFF; cdr3_nt: TGTGCTAGTGGTTTGGTACAGGGTTGGGCCACTGAAGCTTTCTTT; clone_size: NA; d_call: NA; v_call: TRBV12-5; j_call: TRBJ1-1
cdr3_aa: CASSSRGVYATEAFF; cdr3_nt: TGTGCCAGCTCTTCTAGGGGGGTTTATGCGACTGAAGCTTTCTTT; clone_size: NA; d_call: NA; v_call: TRBV6-5; j_call: TRBJ1-1